The clone carrying this T cell receptor beta chain was found once. The sample comes from a study of T cell responses to AZD1222 COVID-19 vaccine. Method: immunoSEQ multiplex PCR; TCRdb's copy keeps in-frame clones and lacks some. The profile covers over 110,000 clones, with 90% to 95% appearing a single time and 10% to 15% taken by the ten largest. J lost 9 bases, V lost 0 bases, and 5 bases had no gene match. CDR3 size: 15 residues. Germline CDR1 is SGHRS and CDR2 is YFSETQ. The gene calls are TRBV5-1 and TRBJ2-1; 11 bases match TRBD2. The TCR was taken from an adult who had recovered from COVID-19. The sequencing used peripheral blood, collected after recovery from COVID-19. The CDR3 bases are TGCGCCAGCAGCTTGGCTCTAGCGGGAGGTTCTGAGCAGTTCTTC. Translation: CASSLALAGGSEQFF. The full variable domain, with the rest looked up from reference TRBV5-1 and TRBJ2-1, is KAGVTQTPRYLIKTRGQQVTLSCSPISGHRSVSWYQQTPGQGLQFLFEYFSETQRNKGNFPGRFSGRQFSNSRSEMNVSTLELGDSALYLCASSLALAGGSEQFFGPGTRLTVL.